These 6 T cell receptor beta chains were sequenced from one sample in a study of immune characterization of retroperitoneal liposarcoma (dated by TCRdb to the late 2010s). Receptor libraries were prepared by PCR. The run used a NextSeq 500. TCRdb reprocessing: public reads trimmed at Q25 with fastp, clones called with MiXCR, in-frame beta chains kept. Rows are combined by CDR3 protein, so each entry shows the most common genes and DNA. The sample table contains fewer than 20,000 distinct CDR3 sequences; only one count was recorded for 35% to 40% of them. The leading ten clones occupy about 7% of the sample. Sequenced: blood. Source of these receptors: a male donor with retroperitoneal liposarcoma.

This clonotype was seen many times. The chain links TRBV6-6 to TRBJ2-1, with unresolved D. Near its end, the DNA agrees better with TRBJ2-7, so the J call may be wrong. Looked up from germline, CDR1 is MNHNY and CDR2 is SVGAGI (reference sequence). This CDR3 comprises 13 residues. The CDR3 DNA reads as TGTGCCAGCAGTTACTCGGGGTGGTACGAGCAGTACTTC. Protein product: CASSYSGWYEQYF.

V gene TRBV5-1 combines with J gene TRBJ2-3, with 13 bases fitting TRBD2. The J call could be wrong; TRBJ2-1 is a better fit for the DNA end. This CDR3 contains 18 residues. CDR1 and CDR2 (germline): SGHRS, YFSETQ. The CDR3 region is CASSFRTSGGISYNEQFF. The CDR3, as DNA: TGCGCCAGCAGCTTCCGGACTAGCGGGGGCATCTCCTACAATGAGCAGTTCTTC.

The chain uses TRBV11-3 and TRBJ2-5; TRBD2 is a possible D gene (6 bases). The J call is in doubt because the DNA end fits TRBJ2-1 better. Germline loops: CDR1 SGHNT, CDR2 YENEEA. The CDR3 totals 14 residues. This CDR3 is CASSFGGDTDTQFF. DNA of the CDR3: TGTGCCAGCAGCTTCGGGGGTGACACAGATACGCAGTTCTTC.

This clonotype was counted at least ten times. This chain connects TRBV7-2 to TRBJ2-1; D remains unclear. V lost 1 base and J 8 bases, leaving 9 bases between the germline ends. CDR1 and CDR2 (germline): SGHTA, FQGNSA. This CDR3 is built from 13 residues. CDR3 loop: CASSLGPADEQFF. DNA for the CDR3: TGTGCCAGCAGCTTAGGGCCGGCGGATGAGCAGTTCTTC.

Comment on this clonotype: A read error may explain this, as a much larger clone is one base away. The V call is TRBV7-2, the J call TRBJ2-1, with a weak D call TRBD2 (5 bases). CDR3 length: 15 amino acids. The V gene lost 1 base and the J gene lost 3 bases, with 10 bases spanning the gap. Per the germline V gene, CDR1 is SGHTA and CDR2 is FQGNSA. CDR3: CASSLDSRVYNEQFF. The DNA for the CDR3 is TGTGCCAGCAGCTTAGATTCGAGGGTCTACAATGAGCAGTTCTTC.

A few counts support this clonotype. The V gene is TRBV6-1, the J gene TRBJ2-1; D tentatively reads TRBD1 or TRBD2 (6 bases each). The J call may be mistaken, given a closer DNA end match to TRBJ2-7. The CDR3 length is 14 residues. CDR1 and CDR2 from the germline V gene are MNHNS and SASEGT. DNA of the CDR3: TGTGCCAGCAGTGCCAGGGGAGGTGCCTACGAGCAGTACTTC. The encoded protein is CASSARGGAYEQYF.